This T cell receptor beta chain was documented in a study of neoadjuvant anti-PD-1 for oral cavity cancer. For the study at large: Patients without progression got a fourth dose around day 43.

Study findings and constraints: With a few patients per group, TCR findings need larger cohorts.

Sequencing was performed with immunoSEQ multiplex PCR; in TCRdb, only in-frame clones are kept and a portion is missing. The table lists under 85,000 clones, roughly four fifths of them singletons. With respect to this clone: The target antigen is unknown.

Between the trimmed V and J ends, which lost 2 bases and 5 bases, there was a span of 17 bases. Germline CDR1 reads SGHRS; CDR2 reads YFSETQ. The CDR3 totals 15 residues. This material consisted of PBMCs, taken before nivolumab (anti-PD-1) treatment. This receptor was obtained from a person aged 35-80 years with oral cavity squamous cell carcinoma. This chain joins TRBV5-1 and TRBJ2-7, with D perhaps TRBD1 (6 bases). CDR3 residues: CASSLSGTRDDEQYF. CDR3 coding DNA: TGCGCCAGCAGCTTATCCGGGACAAGGGACGACGAGCAGTACTTC.